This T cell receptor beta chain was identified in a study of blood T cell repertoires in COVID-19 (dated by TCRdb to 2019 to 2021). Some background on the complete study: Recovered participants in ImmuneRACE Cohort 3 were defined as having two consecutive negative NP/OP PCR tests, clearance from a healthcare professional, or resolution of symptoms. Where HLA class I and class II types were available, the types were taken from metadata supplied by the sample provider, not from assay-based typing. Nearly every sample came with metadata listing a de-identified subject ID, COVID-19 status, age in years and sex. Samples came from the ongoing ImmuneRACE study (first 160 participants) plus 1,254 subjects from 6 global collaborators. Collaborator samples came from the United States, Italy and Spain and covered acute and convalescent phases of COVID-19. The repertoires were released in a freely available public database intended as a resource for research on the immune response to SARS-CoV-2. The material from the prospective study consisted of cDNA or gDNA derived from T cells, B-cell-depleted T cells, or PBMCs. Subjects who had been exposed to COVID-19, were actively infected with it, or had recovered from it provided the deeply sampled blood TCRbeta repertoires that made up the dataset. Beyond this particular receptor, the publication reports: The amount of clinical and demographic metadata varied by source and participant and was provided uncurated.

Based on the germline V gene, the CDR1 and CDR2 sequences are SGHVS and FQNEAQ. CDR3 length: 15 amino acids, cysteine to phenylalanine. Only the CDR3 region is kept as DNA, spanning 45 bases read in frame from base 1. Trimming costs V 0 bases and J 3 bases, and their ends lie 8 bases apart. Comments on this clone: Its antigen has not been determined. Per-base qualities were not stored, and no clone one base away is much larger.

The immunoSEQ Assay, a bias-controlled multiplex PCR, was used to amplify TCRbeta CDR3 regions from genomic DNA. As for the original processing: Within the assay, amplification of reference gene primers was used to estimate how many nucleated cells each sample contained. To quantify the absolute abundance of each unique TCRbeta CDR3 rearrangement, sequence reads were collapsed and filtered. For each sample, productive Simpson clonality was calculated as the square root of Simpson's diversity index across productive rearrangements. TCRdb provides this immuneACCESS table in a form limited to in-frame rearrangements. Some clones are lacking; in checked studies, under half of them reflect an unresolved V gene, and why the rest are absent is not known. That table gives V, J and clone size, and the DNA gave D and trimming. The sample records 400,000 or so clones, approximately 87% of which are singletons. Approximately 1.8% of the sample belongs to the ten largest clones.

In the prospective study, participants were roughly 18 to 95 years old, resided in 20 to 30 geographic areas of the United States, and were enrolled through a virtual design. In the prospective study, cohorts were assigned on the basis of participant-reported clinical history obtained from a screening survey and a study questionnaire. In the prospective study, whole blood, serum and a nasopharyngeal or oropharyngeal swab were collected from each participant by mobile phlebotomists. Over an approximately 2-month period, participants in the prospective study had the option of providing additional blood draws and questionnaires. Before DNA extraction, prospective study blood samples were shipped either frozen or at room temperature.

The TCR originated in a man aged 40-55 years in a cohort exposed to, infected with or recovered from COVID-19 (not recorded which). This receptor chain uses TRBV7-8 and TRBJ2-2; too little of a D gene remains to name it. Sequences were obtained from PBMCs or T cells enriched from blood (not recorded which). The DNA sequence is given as TGTGCCAGCAGCTTAGCTACTCTCTACACCGGGGAGCTGTTTTTT. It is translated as CASSLATLYTGELFF.